This T cell receptor beta chain was identified in a study of shared clonotypes between healthy human individuals. On the study more broadly: The plates for each donor numbered three CD4 naive, three CD4 memory, two CD8 naive and one CD8 memory. Study-wide findings and caveats: Clonotype sharing among donors likely depends on sequencing depth. Tissue TCR repertoires likely differ from these blood-only repertoires.

V shed 6 bases and J 8 bases; nucleotides not matched to a gene: 6. CDR3 length: 13 residues. Germline V lookup: CDR1 MNHNY, CDR2 SVGAGI (reference sequence). Some clones are missing from TCRdb's copy, which holds only in-frame ones; the method was immunoSEQ multiplex PCR. Of over 2 million clones in the sample, approximately 94% were seen once. Naive CD8 cells comprised CD45RO-negative, CCR7-positively selected cells, excluding terminally differentiated effector memory CD45RA+ cells. Nashville, Tennessee was home to all donors, who were Caucasian adults. On this clone: Its antigen is not identified.

V is TRBV6-6 and J is TRBJ2-1; the match to TRBD2 covers 8 bases. The clonotype was recovered from a man between 18 and 29 years old in good health. The sample comprised naive CD8+ T cells sorted from blood. CDR3 DNA: TGTGCCAGCAGCCCGAGACTAGCGTATGAGCAGTTCTTC. This gives the protein CASSPRLAYEQFF.